This TCR beta chain was identified in a study of response to subunit inactivated influenza vaccine. One entry per CDR3 protein, called by TCRdb with MiXCR from the RT-PCR reads. Among more than 700,000 distinct CDR3 sequences listed, 21% were seen once. The CDR3 is 19 residues long. CDR1 and CDR2 from the germline V gene are LGHNA and YSLEER. Trimming took 0 bases from V and 0 from J, leaving 19 bases between them. This clonotype was counted only a few times. The rearrangement uses TRBV4-3 and TRBJ2-3, with D unclear. The clonotype originates from a man aged 45-65 years who received an inactivated influenza vaccine. The sample in question was PBMCs from blood, obtained 4 to 6 days after vaccination. The CDR3 spells CASSQDADGPPTSTDTQYF. CDR3 sequence (DNA): TGCGCCAGCAGCCAAGATGCGGACGGGCCTCCAACCAGCACAGATACGCAGTATTTT.